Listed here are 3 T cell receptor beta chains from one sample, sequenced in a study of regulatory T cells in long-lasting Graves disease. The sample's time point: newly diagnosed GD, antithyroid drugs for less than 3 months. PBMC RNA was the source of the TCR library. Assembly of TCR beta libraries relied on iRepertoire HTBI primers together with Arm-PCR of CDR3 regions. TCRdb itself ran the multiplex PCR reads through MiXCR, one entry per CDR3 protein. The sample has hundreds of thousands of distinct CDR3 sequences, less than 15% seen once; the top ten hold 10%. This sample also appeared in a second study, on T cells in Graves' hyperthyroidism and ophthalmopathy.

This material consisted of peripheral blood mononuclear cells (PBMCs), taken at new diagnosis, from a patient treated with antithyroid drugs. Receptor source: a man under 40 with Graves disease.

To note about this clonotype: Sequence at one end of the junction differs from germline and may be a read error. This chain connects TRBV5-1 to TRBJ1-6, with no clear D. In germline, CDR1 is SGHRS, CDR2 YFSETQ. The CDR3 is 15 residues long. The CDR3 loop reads CASSLAEGNNSPLHF. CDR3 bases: TGTGCCAGCAGCTTGGCAGAGGGTAATAATTCACCCCTCCACTTT.

The chain's CDR3 is CASKSDFASYEQYF. CDR3 DNA: TGTGCCAGCAAATCGGACTTTGCCTCCTACGAGCAGTACTTC. J is TRBJ2-7 and V is TRBV25-1; possibly TRBD2 for D (5 bases). CDR3 length: 14 amino acids. Trimming shortened V by 7 bases and J by 0 bases, and 13 bases separated the two germline ends. The germline gives CDR1 MGHDK, CDR2 SYGVNS.

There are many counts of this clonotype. This CDR3 is CASSFMGNAYNEQFF. The CDR3 DNA reads TGTGCCAGCAGCTTTATGGGGAACGCCTACAATGAGCAGTTCTTC. This chain joins TRBV11-1 and TRBJ2-1; D remains ambiguous. The CDR3 has 15 residues. Germline V gene lookup returns CDR1 SGHAT and CDR2 FQDESV (reference sequence). Trimming shortened V by 3 bases and J by 2 bases, and 11 bases separated the two germline ends.